Each of the 29 T cell receptor beta chains below was sequenced from the same sample in a study of T cells in Graves' hyperthyroidism and ophthalmopathy. Regions amplified from RNA transcripts were the TCR beta CDR3 regions. First-round RT-PCR of the TCR CDR3 relied on the HTBI primer set. TCRdb re-analysed the multiplex PCR reads in MiXCR, keeping a single row per CDR3 protein. The repertoire holds 300,000 to 500,000 distinct CDR3 sequences, with over 13% as singletons. Sample: blood. The receptors were gathered from a man between 50 and 59 years old with Graves' ophthalmopathy.

This clonotype was counted at least ten times. The chain recombines TRBV28 with TRBJ2-5, with 7 bases fitting TRBD2. Germline trimming cut 5 bases from V and 5 bases from J; bases unmatched to any gene: 8. This CDR3 region has 14 residues. The V gene's germline CDR1 is MDHEN and CDR2 SYDVKM. The CDR3 coding sequence is TGTGCCAGCAGTCGGATTAGGGGAGGGGAGACCCAGTACTTC. This encodes CASSRIRGGETQYF.

The chain recombines TRBV9 with TRBJ2-7; D tentatively reads TRBD1 or TRBD2 (5 bases each). Trimming took off 3 bases at V and 6 bases at J, with 19 bases between the two ends. This CDR3 comprises 15 residues. CDR1 and CDR2 from the germline V gene are SGDLS and YYNGEE. CDR3 sequence reads: CASSGQAGSPPEQYF. The CDR3 nucleotides are TGTGCCAGCAGCGGGCAGGCAGGGAGCCCTCCCGAGCAGTACTTC.

This clonotype showed up many times. This sequence joins TRBV12-3 or TRBV12-4 and TRBJ1-1; D remains unclear. The CDR3 has 11 residues. Deletions cut 5 bases from V and 5 bases from J, with 6 bases between. CDR3 nucleotide sequence: TGTGCCAGCAGTGAGAGGACTGAAGCTTTCTTT. It translates to CASSERTEAFF.

There are many counts of this clonotype. The rearrangement uses TRBV12-3 or TRBV12-4 and TRBJ2-5; TRBD2 aligns across 8 bases. CDR3 length: 14 residues. V was pared by 4 bases and J by 4 bases, with 5 bases of the junction left unmatched. The CDR3 coding sequence is TGTGCCAGCAGTTCGGGAGGGGGTGGAGAGACCCAGTACTTC. It translates to CASSSGGGGETQYF.

This clonotype was seen only once. The V gene is TRBV20-1, the J gene TRBJ2-1; TRBD2 matches 13 bases. The CDR3 has 19 amino acids. V gave up 5 bases and J gave up 0 bases; unmatched junction bases: 13. Germline V gives CDR1 DFQATT, CDR2 SNEGSKA (reference sequence). The DNA of the CDR3 is TGCAGTGCTCCTTCGGGACTAGCGGGACCCACGAGCTCCTACAATGAGCAGTTCTTC. It codes for CSAPSGLAGPTSSYNEQFF.

This clonotype was recorded at least ten times. V gene TRBV11-2 combines with J gene TRBJ2-1, with 7 bases aligning to TRBD1. CDR3 size: 16 residues. CDR1 is SGHAT and CDR2 is FQNNGV in the germline V gene. V lost 3 bases to trimming and J lost 4 bases; unmatched junction nucleotides: 9. CDR3 sequence reads: CASSFLWTGQYNEQFF. The CDR3 nucleotides read TGTGCCAGCAGCTTCTTGTGGACAGGACAATACAATGAGCAGTTCTTC.

In this sample, this clonotype turned up a few times. This chain connects TRBV19 to TRBJ1-2; 8 nucleotides line up with TRBD1. The CDR3 sequence is 14 residues long. Germline loops: CDR1 LNHDA, CDR2 SQIVND (reference sequence). The trim removed 4 bases at V and 7 bases at J, leaving 8 bases unmatched. The CDR3 is CASSKDREGRGYTF. The CDR3 region has the DNA TGTGCCAGTAGTAAGGACAGGGAAGGTCGTGGCTACACCTTC.

CDR3 coding DNA: TGTGCCAGCAGACCCGGGACTAGCGGGAGGGCCAGGACGCAGTACTTC. Its protein is CASRPGTSGRARTQYF. The chain has TRBV12-3 or TRBV12-4 and TRBJ2-7; 16 bases are shared with TRBD2. The length of the CDR3 is 16 residues. After removal of 6 bases from V and 9 bases from J, the junction contained 11 bases not matched to a gene.

The chain couples TRBV12-3 or TRBV12-4 to TRBJ2-3; 9 bases map to TRBD2. The CDR3 spans 16 residues. V gave up 3 bases and J gave up 2 bases; unmatched junction bases: 6. DNA of the CDR3: TGTGCCAGCAGTTTGACTAGCGGACAATCCACAGATACGCAGTATTTT. This sequence encodes CASSLTSGQSTDTQYF.

The rearrangement uses TRBV4-2 and TRBJ2-5; TRBD2 matches at 8 bases. Germline V gives CDR1 LGHNA, CDR2 YNFKEQ. This CDR3 comprises 16 residues. The V and J ends lost 1 base and 2 bases, in that order; junction bases with no gene match: 6. CDR3 loop: CASSQGTSRTQETQYF. As DNA, the CDR3 is TGTGCCAGCAGCCAAGGGACTAGCAGAACTCAAGAGACCCAGTACTTC.

In its sample, this clonotype was seen a few times. The chain carries TRBV2 and TRBJ1-5; 8 bases line up with TRBD1. V gave up 5 bases and J gave up 7 bases; unmatched junction bases: 10. This CDR3 contains 15 residues. Germline lookup yields CDR1 SNHLY and CDR2 FYNNEI. CDR3 bases: TGTGCCAGCAGTCCAGACAGGGGAGGAGGACAGCCCCAGCATTTT. Residues: CASSPDRGGGQPQHF. Full variable domain (missing parts from reference TRBV2 and TRBJ1-5): EPEVTQTPSHQVTQMGQEVILRCVPISNHLYFYWYRQILGQKVEFLVSFYNNEISEKSEIFDDQFSVERPDGSNFTLKIRSTKLEDSAMYFCASSPDRGGGQPQHFGDGTRLSIL.

This clonotype was observed at least ten times. The chain employs TRBV11-3 and TRBJ2-4, with a tentative D call TRBD2 (6 bases). V was shortened by 5 bases and J by 7 bases, with 18 bases between the two germline ends. The V gene's germline CDR1 is SGHNT and CDR2 YENEEA. The CDR3 loop spans 15 amino acids. The CDR3 coding sequence is TGTGCCAGCAGCATCAATAGCGGAAGCCCCAACATTCAGTACTTC. Encoded protein: CASSINSGSPNIQYF.

With regard to this clonotype: A much more abundant neighbour one base away suggests this may be a read error. The V call is TRBV15, the J call TRBJ1-1; TRBD1 matches 8 bases. This CDR3 comprises 15 residues. CDR1 LNHNV and CDR2 YYDKDF come from the germline V gene (reference sequence). CDR3 coding DNA: TGTGCCATCAGCCCATGGACAGGGACGAACACTGAAGCTTTCTTT. Protein product: CAISPWTGTNTEAFF.

This clonotype was counted between two and nine times. One junction end does not reproduce the germline sequence, and a read error may be involved. In DNA form, the CDR3 reads TGCGCCAGCAGCGCCCAGCGGGAAAGGGGTTATGACTTC. The encoded protein is CASSAQRERGYDF. V and J are TRBV10-2 and TRBJ2-5; 7 bases are a match to TRBD2. The CDR3 has 13 amino acids. Germline values: CDR1 WSHSY, CDR2 SAAADI.

This clonotype appeared many times. The chain links TRBV7-2 to TRBJ2-5, with D possibly being TRBD2 (5 bases). The CDR3 is 14 residues long. V was trimmed by 5 bases and J by 5 bases, leaving 15 bases between them. Germline CDR1 is SGHTA and CDR2 is FQGNSA. CDR3 in amino acids: CASSPRGDGETQYF. CDR3 DNA: TGTGCCAGCAGCCCTCGGGGAGACGGGGAGACCCAGTACTTC.

This clonotype was recorded a few times. This chain joins TRBV28 and TRBJ2-4; D not certain. From germline, CDR1 is MDHEN and CDR2 SYDVKM. The CDR3 consists of 14 residues. Trimming shortened V by 0 bases and J by 1 base, and 4 bases separated the two germline ends. As DNA, the CDR3 is TGTGCCAGCAGTTTATGGGGGGCCAAAAACATTCAGTACTTC. Translation: CASSLWGAKNIQYF.

Details on this clonotype: This may stem from a read error, because a much larger clone lies one nucleotide away. This chain links TRBV20-1 with TRBJ2-1; D gene ambiguous. The J call could be wrong; TRBJ2-7 is a better fit for the DNA end. Germline V lookup: CDR1 DFQATT, CDR2 SNEGSKA (reference sequence). The CDR3 is 14 residues long. This CDR3 is CSANTEFGYNEQYF. The CDR3 DNA sequence: TGCAGTGCCAATACAGAATTCGGATACAATGAGCAGTACTTC.

With respect to this clonotype: With a much larger clone just one base away, this may be a read error. V gene TRBV29-1 combines with J gene TRBJ2-2, with 13 positions matching TRBD2. CDR1 and CDR2 (germline): SQVTM, ANQGSEA. This CDR3 has 16 amino acids. J gave up 3 bases and V 7 bases, and 8 bases lay outside the gene matches. In DNA form, the CDR3 reads TGCAGCGCCCGGACTAGCGGGAGTCGGCACACCGGGGAGCTGTTTTTT. Amino acids: CSARTSGSRHTGELFF.

This clonotype was detected ten times or more. The V gene is TRBV28, the J gene TRBJ1-2; a possible D gene is TRBD1 (6 bases). Trimming left V 1 base short and J 2 bases short, with 17 bases between. CDR3 length: 17 amino acids. The germline gives CDR1 MDHEN, CDR2 SYDVKM. CDR3 amino acids: CASSLLSTGSLNYGYTF. In nucleotides, the CDR3 is TGTGCCAGCAGTTTATTATCGACAGGCTCGTTGAACTATGGCTACACCTTC.

V usage is TRBV6-1 and J usage is TRBJ1-1; TRBD1 agrees at 7 bases. After removal of 5 bases from V and 5 bases from J, the junction contained 11 bases not matched to a gene. Per the germline V gene, CDR1 is MNHNS and CDR2 is SASEGT. CDR3 length: 15 residues. This CDR3 is CASSSTIQGLTEAFF. As DNA, the CDR3 is TGTGCCAGCAGTTCCACAATACAGGGGCTTACTGAAGCTTTCTTT.

With respect to this clonotype: One end of the junction varies from germline; a read error may be responsible. This chain uses TRBV5-4 with TRBJ1-2; perhaps TRBD1 as D (5 bases). CDR1 and CDR2 (germline): SGHNT, YYREEE (reference sequence). The CDR3 runs to 15 residues. The DNA of the CDR3 is TGCGCCAGCAGCCCAAGATTGACAGAGAACTATGGCTACACCTTC. Its translation: CASSPRLTENYGYTF.

At least ten counts were recorded for this clonotype. CDR3 sequence (DNA): TGTGCCAGCAGTGAAGAAGCGGGGAGCACAGATACGCAGTATTTT. Its protein product is CASSEEAGSTDTQYF. V and J are TRBV2 and TRBJ2-3; 7 bases are shared with TRBD2. Germline loops: CDR1 SNHLY, CDR2 FYNNEI. The CDR3 spans 15 residues. V trimming: 1 base; J trimming: 0 bases; junction bases outside the gene matches: 1. The full variable domain, with the rest looked up from reference TRBV2 and TRBJ2-3, is EPEVTQTPSHQVTQMGQEVILRCVPISNHLYFYWYRQILGQKVEFLVSFYNNEISEKSEIFDDQFSVERPDGSNFTLKIRSTKLEDSAMYFCASSEEAGSTDTQYFGPGTRLTVL.

The V call is TRBV12-3 or TRBV12-4, the J call TRBJ2-3, with D perhaps TRBD2 (7 bases). V lost 0 bases and J 2 bases, leaving 18 bases between the germline ends. The CDR3 totals 18 residues. The CDR3 coding sequence is TGTGCCAGCAGTTTAGCGCCTCTGGGGAGGGGGTACACAGATACGCAGTATTTT. Protein sequence: CASSLAPLGRGYTDTQYF.

This clonotype was detected a few times. In DNA, the CDR3 is TGTGCCAGCAGTGAAGAGAGCGGGAGGACTGCGAACACCGGGGAGCTGTTTTTT. Amino acid sequence: CASSEESGRTANTGELFF. This rearrangement joins TRBV2 to TRBJ2-2, with 9 positions matching TRBD2. This CDR3 contains 18 residues. V trimming: 1 base; J trimming: 0 bases; junction bases outside the gene matches: 6. Germline V gene sequence: CDR1 SNHLY, CDR2 FYNNEI.

This clonotype was seen ten or more times. The V and J genes are TRBV11-1 and TRBJ2-1, with 7 bases matching TRBD2. V shed 5 bases, J shed 4 bases, and the junction held 11 bases outside the gene matches. Germline CDR1 SGHAT, CDR2 FQDESV (reference sequence). CDR3 length equals 16 residues. The CDR3 sequence: CASSRSVGGGYNEQFF. In nucleotides, the CDR3 is TGTGCCAGCAGCCGCTCCGTGGGGGGGGGTTACAATGAGCAGTTCTTC.

This clonotype turned up a few times. This chain links TRBV19 with TRBJ1-5, with D tentatively TRBD1 (6 bases). This CDR3 is 16 amino acids long. V was shortened by 7 bases and J by 1 base, with 17 bases between the two germline ends. Germline V gene sequence: CDR1 LNHDA, CDR2 SQIVND (reference sequence). The CDR3 nucleotides read TGTGCCAGTACCCCCCGGGGGAGGGGGAGCAATCAGCCCCAGCATTTT. Its protein is CASTPRGRGSNQPQHF.

This clonotype was found a few times. V is TRBV6-2 or TRBV6-3 and J is TRBJ2-5; 7 bases match TRBD2. The trim removed 0 bases at V and 4 bases at J, leaving 8 bases unmatched. The CDR3 is made up of 16 amino acids. Germline V gene data show CDR1 as MNHEY and CDR2 as SVGEGT. CDR3 amino acids: CASSYSGLAARETQYF. The CDR3 coding sequence is TGTGCCAGCAGTTACTCGGGTCTAGCGGCCAGAGAGACCCAGTACTTC.

This clonotype showed up just a few times. The rearrangement uses TRBV28 and TRBJ2-1, with TRBD2 identical over 8 bases. The CDR3 is 14 residues long. The junction had 9 bases not matched to a gene; V was cut back by 2 bases and J by 12 bases. The germline gives CDR1 MDHEN, CDR2 SYDVKM. CDR3 sequence (DNA): TGTGCCAGCAGTTTACCCCCGCTAGCGGGTCGGCAGTTCTTC. This gives the protein CASSLPPLAGRQFF.

This clonotype occurred many times. The chain joins TRBV7-9 to TRBJ2-3; TRBD1 aligns across 8 bases. There are 15 residues in the CDR3. CDR1 and CDR2 (germline): SEHNR, FQNEAQ (reference sequence). V dropped 5 bases and J dropped 7; count of bases not matched to a gene: 11. The CDR3 nucleotides read TGTGCCAGCAGCCGGACAGGGATGGCCCCGAATACGCAGTATTTT. As protein: CASSRTGMAPNTQYF.